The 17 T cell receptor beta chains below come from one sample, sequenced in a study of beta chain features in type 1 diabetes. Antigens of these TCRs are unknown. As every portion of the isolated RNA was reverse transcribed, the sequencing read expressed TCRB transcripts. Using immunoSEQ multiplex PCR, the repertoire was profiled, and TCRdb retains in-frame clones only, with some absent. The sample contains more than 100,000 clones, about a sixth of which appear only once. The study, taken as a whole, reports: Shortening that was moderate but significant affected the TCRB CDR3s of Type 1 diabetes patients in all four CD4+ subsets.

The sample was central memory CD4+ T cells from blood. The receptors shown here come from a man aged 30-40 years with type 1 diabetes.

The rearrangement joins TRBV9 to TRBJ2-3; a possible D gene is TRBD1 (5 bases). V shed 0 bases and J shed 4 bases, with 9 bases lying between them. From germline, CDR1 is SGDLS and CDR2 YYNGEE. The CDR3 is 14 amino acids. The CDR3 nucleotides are TGTGCCAGCAGCGTAGTGCAGGGTTCAGATACGCAGTATTTT. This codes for CASSVVQGSDTQYF.

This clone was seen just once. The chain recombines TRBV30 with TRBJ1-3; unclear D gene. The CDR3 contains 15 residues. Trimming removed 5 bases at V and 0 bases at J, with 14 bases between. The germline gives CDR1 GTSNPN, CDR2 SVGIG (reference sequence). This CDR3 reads CAWLRPEHSGNTIYF. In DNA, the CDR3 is TGTGCCTGGCTACGACCGGAACACTCTGGAAACACCATATATTTT. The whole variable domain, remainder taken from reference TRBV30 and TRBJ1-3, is SQTIHQWPATLVQPVGSPLSLECTVEGTSNPNLYWYRQAAGRGLQLLFYSVGIGQISSEVPQNLSASRPQDRQFILSSKKLLLSDSGFYLCAWLRPEHSGNTIYFGEGSWLTVV.

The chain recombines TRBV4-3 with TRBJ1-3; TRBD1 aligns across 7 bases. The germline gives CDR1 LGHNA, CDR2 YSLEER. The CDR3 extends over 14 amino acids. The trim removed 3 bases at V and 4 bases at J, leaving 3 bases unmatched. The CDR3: CASSQWDSGNTIYF. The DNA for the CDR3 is TGCGCCAGCAGCCAGTGGGACAGCGGAAACACCATATATTTT.

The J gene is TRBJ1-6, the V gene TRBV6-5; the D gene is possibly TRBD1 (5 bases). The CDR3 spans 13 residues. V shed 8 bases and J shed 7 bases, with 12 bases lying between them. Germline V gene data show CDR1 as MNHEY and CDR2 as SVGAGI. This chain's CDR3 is CASGTHGNSPLHF. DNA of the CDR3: TGTGCCAGCGGGACTCACGGCAATTCACCCCTCCACTTT.

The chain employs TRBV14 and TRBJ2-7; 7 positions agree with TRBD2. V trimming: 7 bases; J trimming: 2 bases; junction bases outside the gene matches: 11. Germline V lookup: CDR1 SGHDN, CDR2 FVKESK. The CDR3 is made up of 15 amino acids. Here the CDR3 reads CASTSGRGGTYEQYF. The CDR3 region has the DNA TGTGCCAGCACCTCCGGAAGGGGAGGGACCTACGAGCAGTACTTC.

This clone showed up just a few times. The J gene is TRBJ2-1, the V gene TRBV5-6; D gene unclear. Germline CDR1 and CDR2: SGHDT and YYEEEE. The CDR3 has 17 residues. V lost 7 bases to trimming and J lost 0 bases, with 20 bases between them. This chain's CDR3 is CASRPGLNLNSYNEQFF. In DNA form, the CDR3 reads TGTGCCAGCCGCCCGGGTCTTAATCTAAACTCCTACAATGAGCAGTTCTTC.

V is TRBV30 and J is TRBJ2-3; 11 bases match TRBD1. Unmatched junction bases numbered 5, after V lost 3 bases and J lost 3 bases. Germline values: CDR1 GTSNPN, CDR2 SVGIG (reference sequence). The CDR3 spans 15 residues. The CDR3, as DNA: TGTGCCTGGAGCCCGGGACAGGGGGTAACAGATACGCAGTATTTT. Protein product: CAWSPGQGVTDTQYF.

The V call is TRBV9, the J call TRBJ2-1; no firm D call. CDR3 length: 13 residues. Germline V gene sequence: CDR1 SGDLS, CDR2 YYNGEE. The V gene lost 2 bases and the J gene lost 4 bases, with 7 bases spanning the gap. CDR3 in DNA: TGTGCCAGCAGCGTCCAGCAGTACAATGAGCAGTTCTTC. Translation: CASSVQQYNEQFF.

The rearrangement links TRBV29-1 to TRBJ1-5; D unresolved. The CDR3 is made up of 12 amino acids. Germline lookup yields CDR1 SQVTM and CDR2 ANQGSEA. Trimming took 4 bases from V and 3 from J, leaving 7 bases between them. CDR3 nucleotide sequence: TGCAGCGTTGCCGGAATCAATCAGCCCCAGCATTTT. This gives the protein CSVAGINQPQHF.

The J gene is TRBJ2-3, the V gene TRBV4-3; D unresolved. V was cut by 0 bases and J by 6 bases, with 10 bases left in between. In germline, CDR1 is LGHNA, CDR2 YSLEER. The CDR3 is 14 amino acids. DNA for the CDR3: TGCGCCAGCAGCCAAGACCAAGGGCCTGATACGCAGTATTTT. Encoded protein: CASSQDQGPDTQYF.

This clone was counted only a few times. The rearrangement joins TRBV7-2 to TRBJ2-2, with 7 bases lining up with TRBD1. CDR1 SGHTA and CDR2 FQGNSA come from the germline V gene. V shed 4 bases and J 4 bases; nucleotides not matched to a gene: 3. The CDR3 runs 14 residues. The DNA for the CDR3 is TGTGCCAGCAGCTGGCCAGGGGGCACCGGGGAGCTGTTTTTT. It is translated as CASSWPGGTGELFF.

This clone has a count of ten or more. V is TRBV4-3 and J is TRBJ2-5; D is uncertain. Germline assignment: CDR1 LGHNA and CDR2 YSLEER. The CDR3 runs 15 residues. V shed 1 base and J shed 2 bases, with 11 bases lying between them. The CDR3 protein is CASSQVLGQQETQYF. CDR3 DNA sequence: TGCGCCAGCAGCCAAGTGTTAGGGCAGCAAGAGACCCAGTACTTC.

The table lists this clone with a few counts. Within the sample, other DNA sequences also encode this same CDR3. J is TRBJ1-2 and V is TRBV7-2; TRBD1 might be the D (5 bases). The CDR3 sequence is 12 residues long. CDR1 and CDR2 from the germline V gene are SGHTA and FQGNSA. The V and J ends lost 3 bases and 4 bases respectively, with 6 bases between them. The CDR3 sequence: CASSFDSYGYTF. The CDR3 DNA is TGTGCCAGCAGCTTCGACAGCTATGGCTACACCTTC.

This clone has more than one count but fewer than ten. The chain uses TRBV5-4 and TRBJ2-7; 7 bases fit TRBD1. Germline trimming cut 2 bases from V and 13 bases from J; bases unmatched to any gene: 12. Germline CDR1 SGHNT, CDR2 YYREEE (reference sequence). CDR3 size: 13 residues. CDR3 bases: TGTGCCAGCAGCTTAGAACTGACAGGGCGGAGATACTTC. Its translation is CASSLELTGRRYF.

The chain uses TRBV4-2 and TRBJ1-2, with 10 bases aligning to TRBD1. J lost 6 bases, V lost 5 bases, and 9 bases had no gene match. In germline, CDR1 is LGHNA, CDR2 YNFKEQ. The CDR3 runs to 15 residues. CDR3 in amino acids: CASSMGQGIVDGYTF. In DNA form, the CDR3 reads TGTGCCAGCAGCATGGGACAGGGGATTGTCGATGGCTACACCTTC.

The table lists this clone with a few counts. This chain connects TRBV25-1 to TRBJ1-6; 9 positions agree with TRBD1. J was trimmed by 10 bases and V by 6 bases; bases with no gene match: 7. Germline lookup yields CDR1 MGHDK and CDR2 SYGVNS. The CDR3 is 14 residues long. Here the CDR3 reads CASSRRDRDSPLHF. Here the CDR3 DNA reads TGTGCCAGCAGCCGACGGGACAGGGACTCACCCCTCCACTTT.

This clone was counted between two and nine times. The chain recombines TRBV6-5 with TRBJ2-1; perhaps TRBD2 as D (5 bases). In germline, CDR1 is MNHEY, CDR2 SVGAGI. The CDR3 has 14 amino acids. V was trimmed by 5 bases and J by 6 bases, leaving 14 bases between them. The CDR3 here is CASSPRLAGNEQFF. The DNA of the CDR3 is TGTGCCAGCAGTCCAAGGCTAGCAGGCAATGAGCAGTTCTTC.